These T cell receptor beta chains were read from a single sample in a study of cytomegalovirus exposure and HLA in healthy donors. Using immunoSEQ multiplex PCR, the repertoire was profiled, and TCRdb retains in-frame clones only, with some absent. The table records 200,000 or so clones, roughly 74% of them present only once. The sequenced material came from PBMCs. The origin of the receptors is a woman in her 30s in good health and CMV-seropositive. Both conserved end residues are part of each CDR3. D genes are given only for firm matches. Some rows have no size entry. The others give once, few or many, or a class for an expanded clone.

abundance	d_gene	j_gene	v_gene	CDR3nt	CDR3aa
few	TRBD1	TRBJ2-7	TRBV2	TGTGCCAGCAGTGGGGACAGTTCAGAGCAGTACTTC	CASSGDSSEQYF
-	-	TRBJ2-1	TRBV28	TGTGCCAGCAGGGCATGGTTGAGCCTAGCTCCCAATGAGCAGTTCTTC	CASRAWLSLAPNEQFF
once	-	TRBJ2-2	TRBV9	TGTGCCAGCAGCGTTCTTGTCACCGGGGAGCTGTTTTTT	CASSVLVTGELFF
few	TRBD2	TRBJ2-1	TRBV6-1	TGTGCCAGCAGTGATGGACTAGCGGGAGTCTGGAATGAGCAGTTCTTC	CASSDGLAGVWNEQFF
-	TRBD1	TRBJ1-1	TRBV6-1	TGTGCCAGCCGGACAGGCAGGCCTGAAGCTTTCTTT	CASRTGRPEAFF
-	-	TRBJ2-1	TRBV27	TGTGCCAGCAGTTTAGTGAGGGGACTCCCCCAAAACAATGAGCAGTTCTTC	CASSLVRGLPQNNEQFF
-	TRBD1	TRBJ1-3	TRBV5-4	TGTGCCAGTCAATTAGACAGGGCGGCTGGAAACACCATATATTTT	CASQLDRAAGNTIYF
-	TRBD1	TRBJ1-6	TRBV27	TGTGCCAGCAGTTTTAGAGGACAGGAACGATCCCTCCACTTT	CASSFRGQERSLHF
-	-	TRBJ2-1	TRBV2	TGTGCCAGCAGTAGTACCGCCCTCCCATTACGGGGTGAGCAGTTCTTC	CASSSTALPLRGEQFF
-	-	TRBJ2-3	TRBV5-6	TGTGCCAGCAGCTTGGTATTCGGGGGAGGCACAGATACGCAGTATTTT	CASSLVFGGGTDTQYF
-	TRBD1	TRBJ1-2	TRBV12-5	TGTGCTAGTGGTTTGACAGGCACAGGGGTTTTTATGGGCTACACCTTC	CASGLTGTGVFMGYTF